These 9 T cell receptor beta chains came from one sample sequenced in a study of beta chain features in type 1 diabetes. Isolated RNA was reverse transcribed in full, so expressed TCRB transcripts were sequenced. Sequenced by immunoSEQ multiplex PCR; TCRdb stores in-frame clones only, minus some. This table holds about 620,000 clones, less than 20% found once. The specimen sequenced was naive CD4+ T cells from blood. These TCRs come from a man between 18 and 35 years old in good health.

In this sample, this clone turned up a few times. The chain links TRBV5-1 to TRBJ2-5; 9 bases line up with TRBD2. CDR1 is SGHRS, CDR2 YFSETQ, per germline. This CDR3 has 14 amino acids. The V gene end was trimmed by 4 bases and the J gene end by 3 bases; junction bases not matched to a gene: 4. The CDR3 DNA reads TGCGCCAGCAGCGGGCGACTAGCGGAAGAGACCCAGTACTTC. Encoded protein: CASSGRLAEETQYF.

This clone has more than one count but fewer than ten. V gene TRBV28 combines with J gene TRBJ1-5, with D possibly being TRBD1 (6 bases). Germline V gives CDR1 MDHEN, CDR2 SYDVKM. This CDR3 is 16 amino acids long. With 6 bases removed from V and 2 bases from J, the gap between germline ends came to 17 bases. CDR3 DNA: TGTGCCAGCAGCCTGGACAGCTCTTTAGGCAATCAGCCCCAGCATTTT. Encoded protein: CASSLDSSLGNQPQHF.

The rearrangement joins TRBV27 to TRBJ1-1; D is possibly TRBD1 (6 bases). The V and J ends lost 3 bases and 4 bases respectively, with 12 bases between them. Germline values: CDR1 MNHEY, CDR2 SMNVEV (reference sequence). The CDR3 covers 14 residues. In DNA form, the CDR3 reads TGTGCCAGCAGTTTCAGGGGCAGCGTCACTGAAGCTTTCTTT. Protein sequence: CASSFRGSVTEAFF.

The rearrangement links TRBV7-2 to TRBJ2-5; D is possibly TRBD1 (8 bases). V lost 5 bases to trimming and J lost 5 bases, with 18 bases between them. Germline V gene data show CDR1 as SGHTA and CDR2 as FQGNSA. CDR3 length: 15 amino acids. For the CDR3, the DNA is TGTGCCAGCAGCCACGAAGCGGGACAGGTGGAGACCCAGTACTTC. Its protein product is CASSHEAGQVETQYF.

CDR3 nucleotides: TGTGCCAGCAGCCGGACAGGGGAAGGGCAGCCCCAGCATTTT. Protein sequence: CASSRTGEGQPQHF. This chain connects TRBV14 to TRBJ1-5; TRBD1 aligns across 9 bases. The CDR3 totals 14 residues. V lost 4 bases and J lost 7; bases outside the gene matches: 5. The germline CDR1 and CDR2 sequences are SGHDN and FVKESK. Full variable domain (outside the CDR3, taken from reference TRBV14 and TRBJ1-5): EAGVTQFPSHSVIEKGQTVTLRCDPISGHDNLYWYRRVMGKEIKFLLHFVKESKQDESGMPNNRFLAERTGGTYSTLKVQPAELEDSGVYFCASSRTGEGQPQHFGDGTRLSIL.

The chain recombines TRBV7-3 with TRBJ2-5; the D gene is possibly TRBD1 (6 bases). Per germline, CDR1 SGHTA and CDR2 FQGTGA. Trimming cost V 2 bases and J 7 bases, with 23 bases left between them. The CDR3 has 17 residues. CDR3 residues: CASSLPGTINDSGTQYF. The CDR3 nucleotides read TGTGCCAGCAGCTTACCCGGGACAATAAACGATTCGGGGACCCAGTACTTC.

There are a few counts of this clone. This chain links TRBV7-9 with TRBJ1-2, with a tentative D call TRBD1 (5 bases). Trimming pared 2 bases from V and 5 bases from J, leaving 24 bases between. CDR3 length: 18 amino acids. Germline V lookup: CDR1 SEHNR, CDR2 FQNEAQ (reference sequence). The CDR3 bases are TGTGCCAGCAGCTTAATGTCAGGGAGTTCGTCCGGATTTTATGGCTACACCTTC. Its translation is CASSLMSGSSSGFYGYTF.

The genes are TRBV18 and TRBJ2-7; D is uncertain. The germline V and J ends were trimmed by 4 bases and 2 bases, with 18 bases remaining between them. CDR3 size: 16 residues. Germline loops: CDR1 KGHSH, CDR2 LQKENI. CDR3 sequence: CASSLTPGRIPYEQYF. The CDR3 DNA is TGTGCCAGCTCACTTACCCCGGGCCGGATTCCCTACGAGCAGTACTTC.

V is TRBV18 and J is TRBJ2-3, with 10 nucleotides matching TRBD2. Unmatched junction bases numbered 4, after V lost 1 base and J lost 0 bases. The germline gives CDR1 KGHSH, CDR2 LQKENI. The CDR3 is 17 amino acids. CDR3 coding DNA: TGTGCCAGCTCACCACAAGGACTAGCGGTTAGCACAGATACGCAGTATTTT. Protein product: CASSPQGLAVSTDTQYF.